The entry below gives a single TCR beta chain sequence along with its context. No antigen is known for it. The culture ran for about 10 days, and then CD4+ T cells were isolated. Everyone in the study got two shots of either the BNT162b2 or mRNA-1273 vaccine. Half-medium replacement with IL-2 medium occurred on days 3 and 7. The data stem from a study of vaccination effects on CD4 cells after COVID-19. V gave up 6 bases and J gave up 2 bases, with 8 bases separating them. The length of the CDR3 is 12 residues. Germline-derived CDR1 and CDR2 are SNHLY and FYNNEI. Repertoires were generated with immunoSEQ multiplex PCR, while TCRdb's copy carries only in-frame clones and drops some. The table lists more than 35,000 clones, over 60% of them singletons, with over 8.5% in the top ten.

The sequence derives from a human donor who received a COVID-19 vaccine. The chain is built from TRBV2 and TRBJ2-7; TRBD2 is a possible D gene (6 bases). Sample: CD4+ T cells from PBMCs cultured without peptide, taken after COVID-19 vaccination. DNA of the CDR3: TGTGCCAGCAGGGGCGGGGCCTACGAGCAGTACTTC. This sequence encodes CASRGGAYEQYF. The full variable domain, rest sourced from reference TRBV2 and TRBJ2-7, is EPEVTQTPSHQVTQMGQEVILRCVPISNHLYFYWYRQILGQKVEFLVSFYNNEISEKSEIFDDQFSVERPDGSNFTLKIRSTKLEDSAMYFCASRGGAYEQYFGPGTRLTVT.